The clone carrying this T cell receptor (beta chain) was counted ten times or more. Its cognate antigen is unknown. The data were taken from a study of T-cell reconstitution after alpha-beta-depleted transplantation in children. Study-wide results and limits: Some patients' high day-60 TCRbeta diversity was attributed to recipient cells surviving conditioning. Counts and diversity of T cells one year after transplant came mostly from newly produced T cells. Approximately two months post-transplant, alpha-beta T cells reportedly originated from several hundred expanded graft clones.

Construction of the TCRbeta library involved unique molecular identifiers. TCRdb called the PCR reads again in MiXCR, with one record for every CDR3 protein. This table holds about 830,000 distinct CDR3 sequences, approximately 15% found once. This CDR3 is built from 15 residues. Trimming removed 4 bases from V and 6 bases from J, with 16 bases in between. From germline, CDR1 is SGDLS and CDR2 YYNGEE. This clonotype was obtained from a male patient younger than 18 who had a stem cell transplant for acute lymphoblastic leukemia, so the T cells may come from the graft donor. V is TRBV9 and J is TRBJ2-2; perhaps D is TRBD1 or TRBD2 (5 bases each). This specimen was PBMCs, mostly from graft donor cells, taken 360 days after TCRalphabeta/CD19-depleted stem cell transplant. CDR3 region: CASSPREGLAGELFF. CDR3 in DNA: TGTGCCAGCAGCCCCCGCGAGGGGTTGGCCGGGGAGCTGTTTTTT.